A single sample gave rise to the 30 T cell receptor beta chains below, sequenced in a study of blood T cell repertoires in COVID-19. The table came from immunoSEQ multiplex PCR; TCRdb's copy has only in-frame clones and leaves some out. The data contain about 240,000 clones, about 85% of them singletons. Sequencing was performed on peripheral blood. The receptor source for this set is a man in his 60s who had recovered from COVID-19.

The rearrangement uses TRBV4-2 and TRBJ2-7; 7 bases match TRBD1. The length of the CDR3 is 18 residues. Germline CDR1 LGHNA, CDR2 YNFKEQ. V was pared by 0 bases and J by 3 bases, with 14 bases of the junction left unmatched. CDR3 sequence reads: CASSQEELTGMRSYEQYV. The CDR3 region has the DNA TGTGCCAGCAGCCAAGAAGAGTTGACAGGGATGAGAAGCTACGAGCAGTACGTC.

V is TRBV4-1 and J is TRBJ2-3; perhaps TRBD1 as D (5 bases). This CDR3 has 17 amino acids. Germline assignment: CDR1 MGHRA and CDR2 YSYEKL. The ends were cut back, 0 bases at V and 5 bases at J, with 18 bases in the middle. The CDR3 region is CASSQDLRAPPRDTQYF. In DNA form, the CDR3 reads TGCGCCAGCAGCCAAGATCTCAGGGCCCCTCCCCGAGATACGCAGTATTTT.

The chain links TRBV23-1 to TRBJ1-5; D unresolved. TRBV23-1 is labeled an ORF, and its function is uncertain. This CDR3 region has 19 residues. Trimming took 0 bases from V and 1 from J, leaving 19 bases between them. CDR3 region: CASSQSSRRGSWSNQPQHF. CDR3 in DNA: TGCGCCAGCAGTCAATCAAGCAGGAGAGGGTCATGGAGCAATCAGCCCCAGCATTTT.

The chain combines TRBV5-4 with TRBJ2-3, with a possible D match to TRBD1 (6 bases). This CDR3 is 14 amino acids long. Germline assignment: CDR1 SGHNT and CDR2 YYREEE (reference sequence). V gave up 4 bases and J gave up 4 bases, with 13 bases separating them. CDR3 coding DNA: TGTGCCAGCAGCCCGAACAGGGCAGCAGATACGCAGTATTTT. This codes for CASSPNRAADTQYF.

This chain uses TRBV6-1 with TRBJ2-7; D gene ambiguous. Trimming took 1 base from V and 7 from J, leaving 17 bases between them. From germline, CDR1 is MNHNS and CDR2 SASEGT. The CDR3 has 15 residues. The DNA of the CDR3 is TGTGCCAGCAGTGAAGGTACAGTGGCTACATGGGAGCAGTACTTC. As protein: CASSEGTVATWEQYF.

This clone came up once. J is TRBJ1-2 and V is TRBV25-1; 7 bases are a match to TRBD1. Unmatched junction bases numbered 6, after V lost 3 bases and J lost 5 bases. The CDR3 is made up of 14 amino acids. Looked up from germline, CDR1 is MGHDK and CDR2 is SYGVNS. The CDR3 sequence: CASSDLGQRYGYTF. The CDR3 nucleotides are TGTGCCAGCAGTGACCTGGGACAGAGATATGGCTACACCTTC.

This clone was observed a single time. The rearrangement uses TRBV5-5 and TRBJ1-4, with TRBD1 as a possible D gene (5 bases). Germline assignment: CDR1 SGHKS and CDR2 YYEKEE (reference sequence). The V gene lost 3 bases and the J gene lost 4 bases, with 10 bases spanning the gap. This CDR3 region has 14 residues. The CDR3 loop is CASSWQGLNEKLFF. CDR3 DNA: TGTGCCAGCAGCTGGCAGGGACTTAATGAAAAACTGTTTTTT.

Only a few counts were recorded for this clone. The chain joins TRBV10-3 to TRBJ1-5; D unresolved. CDR1 is ENHRY and CDR2 is SYGVKD in the germline V gene. The ends were cut back, 0 bases at V and 4 bases at J, with 7 bases in the middle. The CDR3 is 14 amino acids. CDR3 in amino acids: CAISESQINQPQHF. The DNA for the CDR3 is TGTGCCATCAGTGAGTCACAGATTAATCAGCCCCAGCATTTT.

The rearrangement links TRBV21-1 to TRBJ2-7; TRBD1 is the table's D call and was not checked against the DNA. TRBV21-1 is noted as a pseudogene. This CDR3 is 15 amino acids long. The CDR3 coding sequence is TGTGCCAGCAGCAAAGAGCCAGGGGGCGGGTACGAGCAGTACGTC. As protein: CASSKEPGGGYEQYV.

J is TRBJ2-1 and V is TRBV20-1; no reliable D call. Germline assignment: CDR1 DFQATT and CDR2 SNEGSKA (reference sequence). Trimming pared 3 bases from V and 4 bases from J, leaving 10 bases between. The CDR3 has 13 residues. The CDR3 region is CSASTADYNEQFF. Written as DNA, the CDR3 is TGCAGTGCTAGTACAGCAGATTACAATGAGCAGTTCTTC.

This rearrangement joins TRBV21-1 to TRBJ2-3; TRBD2, the table's D call, lacks a check against the DNA. TRBV21-1 is assigned pseudogene status. This CDR3 comprises 18 residues. CDR3 amino acids: CASSKASGGAFLADTQYF. Written as DNA, the CDR3 is TGTGCCAGCAGCAAGGCGAGCGGGGGGGCATTTTTGGCAGATACGCAGTATTTT.

The chain carries TRBV11-2 and TRBJ1-2; possible D gene TRBD1, 6 bases. This CDR3 has 12 residues. Per the germline V gene, CDR1 is SGHAT and CDR2 is FQNNGV. V lost 5 bases and J 5 bases, leaving 9 bases between the germline ends. CDR3 DNA: TGTGCCAGCAGCAACAGGGTTTATGGCTACACCTTC. Protein sequence: CASSNRVYGYTF.

The J gene is TRBJ1-2, the V gene TRBV6-2 or TRBV6-3; TRBD1 might be the D (6 bases). The CDR3 is 13 residues long. V lost 5 bases and J 0 bases, leaving 7 bases between the germline ends. Germline V CDR1 and CDR2: MNHEY, SVGEGT. The CDR3 here is CASSGQPNYGYTF. DNA of the CDR3: TGTGCCAGCAGTGGACAGCCTAACTATGGCTACACCTTC.

This clone was observed once. Here the CDR3 reads CASNPRTSGGADEQFF. CDR3 bases: TGTGCCAGCAACCCTCGGACTAGCGGGGGGGCCGACGAGCAGTTCTTC. The chain has TRBV7-8 and TRBJ2-1, with 15 bases identical to TRBD2. The J segment lost 10 bases and the V segment lost 7 bases, leaving 11 bases of the junction unmatched. This CDR3 is 16 amino acids long. The germline gives CDR1 SGHVS, CDR2 FQNEAQ. Full variable domain (outside the CDR3, taken from reference TRBV7-8 and TRBJ2-1): GAGVSQSPRYKVAKRGQDVALRCDPISGHVSLFWYQQALGQGPEFLTYFQNEAQLDKSGLPSDRFFAERPEGSVSTLKIQRTQQEDSAVYLCASNPRTSGGADEQFFGPGTRLTVL.

The chain joins TRBV15 to TRBJ1-6, with 7 nucleotides matching TRBD1. The CDR3 contains 15 residues. Germline-derived CDR1 and CDR2 are LNHNV and YYDKDF (reference sequence). Trimming took 8 bases from V and 5 from J; bases not matched to a gene: 9. The CDR3: CATSRTGPHNSPLHF. The DNA for the CDR3 is TGTGCCACCTCCCGGACAGGACCACATAATTCACCCCTCCACTTT.

This clone was seen more than once but under ten times. J is TRBJ2-7 and V is TRBV4-2; the D gene is possibly TRBD2 (6 bases). The V end was cut by 1 base, the J end by 4 bases, with 11 bases between. The length of the CDR3 is 14 residues. The germline V gene encodes CDR1 LGHNA and CDR2 YNFKEQ. The CDR3 DNA sequence: TGTGCCAGCAGCCAAGGTGACGGAGGGTACGAGCAGTACTTC. Amino acids: CASSQGDGGYEQYF.

The table lists this clone with a count of one. V usage is TRBV2 and J usage is TRBJ2-5; D ambiguous. This CDR3 has 10 amino acids. Per the germline V gene, CDR1 is SNHLY and CDR2 is FYNNEI. Trimming stripped 8 bases from V and 5 bases from J, with 6 bases between. The DNA of the CDR3 is TGTGCCAGCGAGGCGGAGACCCAGTACTTC. Translation gives CASEAETQYF.

This clone ranks as medium-sized. Other DNA sequences of this sample code for an identical CDR3. The gene calls are TRBV7-6 and TRBJ2-1, with 9 bases aligning to TRBD2. The CDR3 loop spans 16 amino acids. Germline loops: CDR1 SGHVS, CDR2 FNYEAQ. The V and J ends lost 5 bases and 4 bases, in that order; junction bases with no gene match: 9. In DNA form, the CDR3 reads TGTGCCAGCAGCCTAGAGGCGGGGGGGGGTTACAATGAGCAGTTCTTC. As protein: CASSLEAGGGYNEQFF.

This chain connects TRBV2 to TRBJ2-7; maybe TRBD2 (6 bases). From germline, CDR1 is SNHLY and CDR2 FYNNEI. Trimming took 7 bases from V and 1 from J, leaving 14 bases between them. This CDR3 region has 14 residues. The DNA of the CDR3 is TGTGCCAGCACTCGGGGGAGGCAATCCTACGAGCAGTACTTC. Amino acids: CASTRGRQSYEQYF.

The J gene is TRBJ2-6, the V gene TRBV27, with a weak D call TRBD1 (5 bases). Per the germline V gene, CDR1 is MNHEY and CDR2 is SMNVEV (reference sequence). Trimming stripped 5 bases from V and 2 bases from J, with 16 bases between. The CDR3 is 17 amino acids. The CDR3 is CASSPPRSGTGANVLTF. The CDR3 region has the DNA TGTGCCAGCAGTCCCCCTCGCTCAGGGACTGGGGCCAACGTCCTGACTTTC. Variable domain in full (rest from reference TRBV27 and TRBJ2-6): EAQVTQNPRYLITVTGKKLTVTCSQNMNHEYMSWYRQDPGLGLRQIYYSMNVEVTDKGDVPEGYKVSRKEKRNFPLILESPSPNQTSLYFCASSPPRSGTGANVLTFGAGSRLTVL.

The genes are TRBV5-6 and TRBJ2-3; perhaps TRBD1 as D (6 bases). CDR3 size: 16 residues. Trimming shortened V by 2 bases and J by 6 bases, and 19 bases separated the two germline ends. CDR1 and CDR2 (germline): SGHDT, YYEEEE. DNA for the CDR3: TGTGCCAGCAGCTTATCGGGACAAGGCTTTATCGATACGCAGTATTTT. Protein: CASSLSGQGFIDTQYF.

In DNA, the CDR3 is TGTGCCAGCAGTGAGATTGAACGGGGGGAGCTGTTTTTT. It specifies CASSEIERGELFF. The gene calls are TRBV2 and TRBJ2-2; D unresolved. The CDR3 length is 13 residues. Germline CDR1 and CDR2: SNHLY and FYNNEI. V lost 3 bases and J 8 bases, leaving 10 bases between the germline ends.

The CDR3 DNA is TGTGCTAGTGGTTTGGTAATTAGACAGGGTCAGGAATATGGCTACACCTTC. It encodes CASGLVIRQGQEYGYTF. V usage is TRBV12-5 and J usage is TRBJ1-2, with TRBD1 matching over 7 bases. After removal of 0 bases from V and 5 bases from J, the junction contained 12 bases not matched to a gene. CDR3 length: 17 amino acids. The germline V gene has CDR1 LGHNT and CDR2 FRNRAP. The whole variable domain, filled in from reference TRBV12-5 and TRBJ1-2, reads DARVTQTPRHKVTEMGQEVTMRCQPILGHNTVFWYRQTMMQGLELLAYFRNRAPLDDSGMPKDRFSAEMPDATLATLKIQPSEPRDSAVYFCASGLVIRQGQEYGYTFGSGTRLTVV.

The chain uses TRBV5-6 and TRBJ1-1, with 8 bases fitting TRBD1. J gave up 5 bases and V 3 bases, and 3 bases lay outside the gene matches. Germline V CDR1 and CDR2: SGHDT, YYEEEE. The CDR3 has 13 amino acids. This CDR3 is CASSSTGVTEAFF. The CDR3, as DNA: TGTGCCAGCAGCTCGACAGGGGTGACTGAAGCTTTCTTT.

The chain is built from TRBV30 and TRBJ2-4, with D maybe TRBD1 (5 bases). This CDR3 has 13 amino acids. V was clipped by 1 base and J by 8 bases, with 12 bases between them. CDR1 is GTSNPN, CDR2 SVGIG, per germline (reference sequence). CDR3 bases: TGTGCCTGGAGTGGGGGCCCGACAGACATTCAGTACTTC. This codes for CAWSGGPTDIQYF.

The rearrangement links TRBV2 to TRBJ2-2; 9 bases fit TRBD2. The J segment lost 2 bases and the V segment lost 2 bases, leaving 6 bases of the junction unmatched. Germline V gives CDR1 SNHLY, CDR2 FYNNEI. CDR3 size: 17 residues. The CDR3 loop reads CASSERWRGGNTGELFF. The DNA of the CDR3 is TGTGCCAGCAGTGAAAGGTGGCGGGGGGGAAACACCGGGGAGCTGTTTTTT. Drawing the rest from reference TRBV2 and TRBJ2-2, the complete variable domain is EPEVTQTPSHQVTQMGQEVILRCVPISNHLYFYWYRQILGQKVEFLVSFYNNEISEKSEIFDDQFSVERPDGSNFTLKIRSTKLEDSAMYFCASSERWRGGNTGELFFGEGSRLTVL.

The chain joins TRBV7-4 to TRBJ1-4, with D perhaps matching TRBD1 (5 bases). The length of the CDR3 is 18 residues. CDR1 and CDR2 from the germline V gene are SGHVT and SQSDAQ. Trimming took off 1 base at V and 3 bases at J, with 18 bases between the two ends. The CDR3: CASSLGCGAPGPNEKLFF. CDR3 nucleotides: TGTGCCAGCAGCTTAGGCTGCGGGGCCCCTGGGCCTAATGAAAAACTGTTTTTT.

The chain recombines TRBV7-8 with TRBJ2-1, with TRBD2 as a possible D gene (6 bases). Germline CDR1 reads SGHVS; CDR2 reads FQNEAQ. V dropped 5 bases and J dropped 6 bases, with 14 bases sitting between them. The CDR3 has 14 residues. The CDR3: CASSVRDWSNEQFF. The CDR3 DNA reads TGTGCCAGCAGCGTGCGGGACTGGTCCAATGAGCAGTTCTTC. The variable domain in full, completed from reference TRBV7-8 and TRBJ2-1, reads GAGVSQSPRYKVAKRGQDVALRCDPISGHVSLFWYQQALGQGPEFLTYFQNEAQLDKSGLPSDRFFAERPEGSVSTLKIQRTQQEDSAVYLCASSVRDWSNEQFFGPGTRLTVL.

V gene TRBV5-1 combines with J gene TRBJ1-2; 7 bases fit TRBD1. V shed 0 bases and J 1 base; nucleotides not matched to a gene: 3. The CDR3 is made up of 15 amino acids. From germline, CDR1 is SGHRS and CDR2 YFSETQ. The CDR3 nucleotides read TGCGCCAGCAGCTTGGTTTCAGGGGGTAACTATGGCTACACCTTC. Translated, it gives CASSLVSGGNYGYTF.

The chain links TRBV18 to TRBJ2-5; the match to TRBD2 covers 8 bases. CDR1 and CDR2 from the germline V gene are KGHSH and LQKENI. J gave up 4 bases and V 3 bases, and 13 bases lay outside the gene matches. The CDR3 extends over 17 amino acids. DNA of the CDR3: TGTGCCAGCTCACCCCTACTGGAGCCCGGGGGGGCAGAGACCCAGTACTTC. It yields the protein CASSPLLEPGGAETQYF.